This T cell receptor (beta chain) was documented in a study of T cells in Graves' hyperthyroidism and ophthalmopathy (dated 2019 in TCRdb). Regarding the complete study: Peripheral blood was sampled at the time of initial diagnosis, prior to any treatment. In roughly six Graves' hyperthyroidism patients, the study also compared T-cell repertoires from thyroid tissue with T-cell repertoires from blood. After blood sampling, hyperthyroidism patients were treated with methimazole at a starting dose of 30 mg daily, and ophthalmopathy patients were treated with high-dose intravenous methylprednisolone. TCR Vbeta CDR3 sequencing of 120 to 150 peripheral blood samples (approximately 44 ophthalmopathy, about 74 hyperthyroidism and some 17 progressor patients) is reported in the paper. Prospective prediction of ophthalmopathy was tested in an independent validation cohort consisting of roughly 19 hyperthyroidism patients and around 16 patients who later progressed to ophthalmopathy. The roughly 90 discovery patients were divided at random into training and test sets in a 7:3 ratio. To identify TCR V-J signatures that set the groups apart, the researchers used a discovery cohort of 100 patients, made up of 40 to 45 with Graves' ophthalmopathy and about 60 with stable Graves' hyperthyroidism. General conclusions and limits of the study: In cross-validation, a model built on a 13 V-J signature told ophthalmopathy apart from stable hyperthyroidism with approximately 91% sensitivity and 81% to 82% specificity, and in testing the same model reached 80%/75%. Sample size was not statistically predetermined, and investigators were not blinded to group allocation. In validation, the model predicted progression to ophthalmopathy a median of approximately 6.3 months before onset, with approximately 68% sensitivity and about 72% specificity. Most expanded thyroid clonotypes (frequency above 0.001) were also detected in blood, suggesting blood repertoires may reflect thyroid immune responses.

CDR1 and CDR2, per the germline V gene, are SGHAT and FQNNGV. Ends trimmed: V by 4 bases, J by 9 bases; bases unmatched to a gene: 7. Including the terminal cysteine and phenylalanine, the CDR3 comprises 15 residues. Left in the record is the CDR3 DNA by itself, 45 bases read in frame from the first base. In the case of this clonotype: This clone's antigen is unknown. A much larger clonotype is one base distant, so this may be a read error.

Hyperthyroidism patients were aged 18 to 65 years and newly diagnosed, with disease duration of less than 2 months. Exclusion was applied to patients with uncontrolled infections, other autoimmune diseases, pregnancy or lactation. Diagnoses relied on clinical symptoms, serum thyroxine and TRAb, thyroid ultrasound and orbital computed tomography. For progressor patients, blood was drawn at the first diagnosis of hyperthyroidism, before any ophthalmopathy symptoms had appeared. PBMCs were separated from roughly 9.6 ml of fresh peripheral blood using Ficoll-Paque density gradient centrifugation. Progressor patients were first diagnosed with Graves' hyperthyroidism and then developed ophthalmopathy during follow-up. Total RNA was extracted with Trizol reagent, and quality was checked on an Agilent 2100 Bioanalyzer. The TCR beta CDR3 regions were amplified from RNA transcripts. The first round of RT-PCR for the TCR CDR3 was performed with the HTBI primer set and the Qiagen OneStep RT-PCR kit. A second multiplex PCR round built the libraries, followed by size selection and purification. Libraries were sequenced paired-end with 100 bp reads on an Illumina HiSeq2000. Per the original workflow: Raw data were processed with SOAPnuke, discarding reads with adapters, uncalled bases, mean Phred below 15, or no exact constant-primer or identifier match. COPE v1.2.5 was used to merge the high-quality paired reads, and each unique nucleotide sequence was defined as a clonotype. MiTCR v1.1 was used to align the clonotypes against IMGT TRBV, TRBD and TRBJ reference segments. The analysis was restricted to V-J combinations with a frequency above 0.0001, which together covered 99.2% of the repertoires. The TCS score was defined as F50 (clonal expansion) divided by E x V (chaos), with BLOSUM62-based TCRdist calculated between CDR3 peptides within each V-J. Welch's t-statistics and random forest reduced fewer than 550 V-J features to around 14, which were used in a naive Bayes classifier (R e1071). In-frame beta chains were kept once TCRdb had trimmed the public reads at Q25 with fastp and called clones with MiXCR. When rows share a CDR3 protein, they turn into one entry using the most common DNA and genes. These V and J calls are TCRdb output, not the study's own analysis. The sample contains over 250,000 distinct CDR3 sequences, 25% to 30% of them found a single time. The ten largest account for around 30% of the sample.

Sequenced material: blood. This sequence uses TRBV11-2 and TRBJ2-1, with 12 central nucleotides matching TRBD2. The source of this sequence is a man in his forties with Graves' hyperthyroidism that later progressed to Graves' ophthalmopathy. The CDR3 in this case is CASSSASGRAAEQFF. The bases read TGTGCCAGCAGCTCTGCTAGCGGGAGGGCCGCTGAGCAGTTCTTC.